One and the same sample provided the 27 T cell receptor beta chains below, sequenced in a study of blood T cell repertoires in COVID-19. Assay used: immunoSEQ multiplex PCR; TCRdb lists only in-frame clones, some missing. The sample shows tens of thousands of clones, approximately 89% of them seen only once. Sequencing input: peripheral blood. All receptors derive from a man aged 45 to 65 with acute or convalescent COVID-19.

This clone has just one count. This rearrangement joins TRBV28 to TRBJ2-3, with 8 bases matching TRBD1. Trimming at V came to 4 bases and at J to 0 bases, leaving 15 bases not matched to a gene. CDR1 and CDR2 from the germline V gene are MDHEN and SYDVKM. The CDR3 loop spans 19 amino acids. The CDR3 sequence: CASSSVTGQGYSSTDTQYF. CDR3 coding DNA: TGTGCCAGCAGTTCTGTCACAGGACAGGGTTATTCTAGCACAGATACGCAGTATTTT.

The genes are TRBV9 and TRBJ2-3; TRBD2 matches at 11 bases. Germline V gene lookup returns CDR1 SGDLS and CDR2 YYNGEE. This CDR3 spans 15 amino acids. Trimming took 2 bases from V and 2 from J; bases not matched to a gene: 1. CDR3 sequence reads: CASSVSGGVTDTQYF. For the CDR3, the DNA is TGTGCCAGCAGCGTTAGCGGGGGGGTCACAGATACGCAGTATTTT.

V gene TRBV5-1 combines with J gene TRBJ2-3, with 11 bases fitting TRBD1. Losses at the gene ends were 1 base for V and 3 bases for J; bases not matched to a gene: 4. This CDR3 is 16 amino acids long. Germline V lookup: CDR1 SGHRS, CDR2 YFSETQ. CDR3 residues: CASSLSGTGGTDTQYF. In DNA, the CDR3 is TGCGCCAGCAGCTTGAGCGGGACAGGGGGTACAGATACGCAGTATTTT.

The chain is built from TRBV7-2 and TRBJ1-1; D is unresolved. This CDR3 comprises 12 residues. V dropped 2 bases and J dropped 5 bases, with 6 bases sitting between them. Germline-derived CDR1 and CDR2 are SGHTA and FQGNSA. The CDR3, as DNA: TGTGCCAGCAGCTTATCTAGGACTGAAGCTTTCTTT. Translating it yields CASSLSRTEAFF.

This chain uses TRBV7-9 with TRBJ1-2; D perhaps matches TRBD1 (5 bases). The CDR3 is 13 amino acids. The V gene's germline CDR1 is SEHNR and CDR2 FQNEAQ (reference sequence). Deletions cut 4 bases from V and 5 bases from J, with 11 bases between. The CDR3 here is CASSWGTDYGYTF. CDR3 in DNA: TGTGCCAGCAGCTGGGGGACTGATTATGGCTACACCTTC.

This chain uses TRBV4-1 with TRBJ2-1; D might be TRBD1 (6 bases). Trimming took 1 base from V and 2 from J, leaving 9 bases between them. Germline CDR1 MGHRA, CDR2 YSYEKL. The CDR3 totals 15 residues. The CDR3 bases are TGCGCCAGCAGCCAAGGTACAGGGACCTACAATGAGCAGTTCTTC. Its protein is CASSQGTGTYNEQFF.

This clone was seen a few times. The chain couples TRBV11-1 to TRBJ2-7; 11 bases line up with TRBD2. Unmatched junction bases numbered 12, after V lost 0 bases and J lost 2 bases. Germline V gene sequence: CDR1 SGHAT, CDR2 FQDESV (reference sequence). The CDR3 length is 19 residues. CDR3 nucleotides: TGTGCCAGCAGCTTAGCGAGGGCGGGACTAGCGGACGGAACCTACGAGCAGTACTTC. It is translated as CASSLARAGLADGTYEQYF.

Only one count was recorded for this clone. The chain employs TRBV9 and TRBJ2-5; 7 nucleotides match TRBD1. The trim removed 0 bases at V and 3 bases at J, leaving 11 bases unmatched. Per germline, CDR1 SGDLS and CDR2 YYNGEE. The CDR3 is 17 amino acids. CDR3 loop: CASSVGAGQVGEETQYF. CDR3 sequence (DNA): TGTGCCAGCAGCGTAGGGGCCGGACAGGTCGGCGAAGAGACCCAGTACTTC.

This clone occurred a few times. The chain uses TRBV7-9 and TRBJ2-1; 10 bases are shared with TRBD1. J lost 4 bases, V lost 1 base, and 10 bases had no gene match. The germline V gene has CDR1 SEHNR and CDR2 FQNEAQ (reference sequence). This CDR3 contains 18 residues. CDR3 in DNA: TGTGCCAGCAGCTTAGGAGTATTGGGACAGGGGTCGTACAATGAGCAGTTCTTC. Translated: CASSLGVLGQGSYNEQFF.

The chain recombines TRBV19 with TRBJ2-1; weak D call: TRBD2 (6 bases). This CDR3 has 15 amino acids. CDR1 and CDR2 (germline): LNHDA, SQIVND (reference sequence). The V end lost 8 bases, the J end lost 2 bases, and 16 bases lay between the germline ends. The CDR3 here is CASQEEGAPYNEQFF. The CDR3 nucleotides are TGTGCCAGTCAAGAGGAGGGCGCCCCCTACAATGAGCAGTTCTTC.

V is TRBV3-1 (or the pseudogene TRBV3-2) and J is TRBJ2-3; D uncertain. CDR1 and CDR2 (germline): LGHDT, YNNKEL (reference sequence). The length of the CDR3 is 13 residues. Trimming left V 2 bases short and J 2 bases short, with 5 bases between. The CDR3 spells CASSQIITDTQYF. The DNA for the CDR3 is TGTGCCAGCAGCCAAATCATCACAGATACGCAGTATTTT.

This chain links TRBV2 with TRBJ1-2, with TRBD1 as a possible D gene (5 bases). Germline V gives CDR1 SNHLY, CDR2 FYNNEI. The CDR3 runs 13 residues. V lost 4 bases, J lost 5 bases, and 11 bases lay in between. The CDR3 here is CASSAGGMYGYTF. As DNA, the CDR3 is TGTGCCAGCAGTGCGGGGGGGATGTATGGCTACACCTTC. The full variable domain, completed using reference TRBV2 and TRBJ1-2, is EPEVTQTPSHQVTQMGQEVILRCVPISNHLYFYWYRQILGQKVEFLVSFYNNEISEKSEIFDDQFSVERPDGSNFTLKIRSTKLEDSAMYFCASSAGGMYGYTFGSGTRLTVV.

The rearrangement links TRBV7-9 to TRBJ1-4, with 7 bases fitting TRBD1. After removal of 1 base from V and 3 bases from J, the junction contained 2 bases not matched to a gene. Germline V CDR1 and CDR2: SEHNR, FQNEAQ (reference sequence). This CDR3 contains 15 residues. The CDR3, as DNA: TGTGCCAGCAGCTTAGGGGGACAGCCTAATGAAAAACTGTTTTTT. The encoded protein is CASSLGGQPNEKLFF.

The sample holds a few counts of this clone. The V gene is TRBV27, the J gene TRBJ2-3, with D possibly being TRBD2 (7 bases). CDR1 and CDR2 from the germline V gene are MNHEY and SMNVEV (reference sequence). V dropped 6 bases and J dropped 0 bases, with 22 bases sitting between them. The CDR3 extends over 18 amino acids. In DNA, the CDR3 is TGTGCCAGCAGCCCTTATGCGGGGGACATTTCCAGCACAGATACGCAGTATTTT. It yields the protein CASSPYAGDISSTDTQYF.

This chain links TRBV28 with TRBJ2-2, with 7 nucleotides matching TRBD2. The CDR3 is 17 residues long. Trimming removed 6 bases from V and 1 base from J; junction bases left unmatched: 11. Germline loops: CDR1 MDHEN, CDR2 SYDVKM. Here the CDR3 DNA reads TGTGCCAGCAGCCCACCGGGGAGGGCCTTGAACACCGGGGAGCTGTTTTTT. Translated: CASSPPGRALNTGELFF.

This chain uses TRBV2 with TRBJ1-4; possibly TRBD1 for D (6 bases). V was trimmed by 4 bases and J by 6 bases, leaving 9 bases between them. Germline CDR1 reads SNHLY; CDR2 reads FYNNEI. The CDR3 consists of 13 residues. Here the CDR3 DNA reads TGTGCCAGCAGTGCAGGGGTCGATGAAAAACTGTTTTTT. This codes for CASSAGVDEKLFF.

This rearrangement joins TRBV19 to TRBJ1-4; the D is unclear. The CDR3 has 14 residues. Germline loops: CDR1 LNHDA, CDR2 SQIVND (reference sequence). Between the trimmed V and J ends, which lost 5 bases and 10 bases, there was a span of 17 bases. CDR3 residues: CASSHREPSRKLFF. CDR3 nucleotide sequence: TGTGCCAGTAGTCACCGGGAGCCTTCCCGAAAACTGTTTTTT.

The V call is TRBV6-5, the J call TRBJ2-3, with TRBD2 matching 9 bases. Trimming cost V 7 bases and J 2 bases; bases outside gene matches: 4. The CDR3 sequence is 14 residues long. CDR1 is MNHEY and CDR2 is SVGAGI in the germline V gene. CDR3 in DNA: TGTGCCAGCAAGCGGGGGGAGAACACAGATACGCAGTATTTT. As protein: CASKRGENTDTQYF.

The rearrangement uses TRBV7-6 and TRBJ2-7; 12 positions match TRBD1. The germline gives CDR1 SGHVS, CDR2 FNYEAQ. CDR3 size: 19 residues. After removal of 5 bases from V and 2 bases from J, the junction contained 16 bases not matched to a gene. The CDR3, as DNA: TGTGCCAGCAGCACCAGGGGGCCGGGACAGGGGGCGCAAACCTACGAGCAGTACTTC. Protein product: CASSTRGPGQGAQTYEQYF.

Many counts were recorded for this clone. This chain joins TRBV18 and TRBJ2-7; D perhaps matches TRBD1 (5 bases). Germline V gene lookup returns CDR1 KGHSH and CDR2 LQKENI. This CDR3 comprises 13 residues. V was cut by 6 bases and J by 3 bases, with 12 bases left in between. CDR3 residues: CASSLDSLYEQYF. CDR3 DNA sequence: TGTGCCAGCTCCTTAGACAGCCTCTACGAGCAGTACTTC.

V usage is TRBV29-1 and J usage is TRBJ2-6; 8 bases fit TRBD2. The CDR3 runs 15 residues. CDR1 and CDR2 (germline): SQVTM, ANQGSEA. As DNA, the CDR3 is TGCCGCGCCGGGGGGGGTTCCTCTGGGGCCAACGTCCTGACTTTC. It yields the protein CRAGGGSSGANVLTF.

The V call is TRBV19, the J call TRBJ1-5, with 10 positions matching TRBD1. V lost 4 bases and J lost 3; bases outside the gene matches: 6. CDR3 size: 16 residues. Germline V gene sequence: CDR1 LNHDA, CDR2 SQIVND (reference sequence). CDR3 DNA sequence: TGTGCCAGTAGTACGGGACAGGGGAGGTACAATCAGCCCCAGCATTTT. This sequence encodes CASSTGQGRYNQPQHF.

The V call is TRBV5-4, the J call TRBJ2-5, with a tentative D call TRBD2 (6 bases). This CDR3 has 16 residues. The V gene lost 3 bases and the J gene lost 2 bases, with 17 bases spanning the gap. Looked up from germline, CDR1 is SGHNT and CDR2 is YYREEE (reference sequence). The CDR3 bases are TGTGCCAGCAGCTCTCAAGACTATAGCGGACAAGAGACCCAGTACTTC. Translation: CASSSQDYSGQETQYF.

This chain uses TRBV4-1 with TRBJ1-3; the match to TRBD1 covers 7 bases. This CDR3 contains 17 residues. Germline trimming cut 4 bases from V and 0 bases from J; bases unmatched to any gene: 9. In germline, CDR1 is MGHRA, CDR2 YSYEKL. CDR3 amino acids: CASSRQGVVLSGNTIYF. The CDR3 DNA sequence: TGCGCCAGCAGCCGACAGGGAGTGGTCCTCTCTGGAAACACCATATATTTT.

This chain joins TRBV5-6 and TRBJ2-3; TRBD2 agrees at 13 bases. V trimming: 5 bases; J trimming: 8 bases; junction bases outside the gene matches: 11. The CDR3 contains 16 residues. Per the germline V gene, CDR1 is SGHDT and CDR2 is YYEEEE. The CDR3 nucleotides read TGTGCCAGCAGTTATCCCGGGACTAGCGGGGAGGTTACGCAGTATTTT. It translates to CASSYPGTSGEVTQYF.

The chain couples TRBV9 to TRBJ1-2, with 11 bases matching TRBD1. This CDR3 is built from 14 residues. Germline V gene data show CDR1 as SGDLS and CDR2 as YYNGEE. Losses at the gene ends were 3 bases for V and 8 bases for J; bases not matched to a gene: 6. This chain's CDR3 is CASSDGQGAWGYTF. DNA of the CDR3: TGTGCCAGCAGCGATGGACAGGGGGCATGGGGCTACACCTTC.

This chain links TRBV5-5 with TRBJ2-3; TRBD1 matches 9 bases. The germline gives CDR1 SGHKS, CDR2 YYEKEE (reference sequence). V lost 4 bases and J lost 6; bases outside the gene matches: 9. The CDR3 loop spans 15 amino acids. CDR3 sequence reads: CASSRNRGQEDTQYF. CDR3 in DNA: TGTGCCAGCAGCAGAAACAGGGGGCAGGAGGATACGCAGTATTTT.